The rows below give T cell receptor beta chains drawn from one sample of a study of T-cell memory formation after mild COVID-19. Via MiXCR, TCRdb re-called the 5' RACE reads, giving one row per CDR3 protein. The sample carries about 540,000 distinct CDR3 sequences, over 20% recorded once. The source material was PBMCs or a T cell subset sorted from them (not recorded which). These receptors came from an adult woman who had mild COVID-19 (a few samples of this study predate the infection). Cell type and time point are not known. CDR3s include the opening cysteine and the closing phenylalanine or tryptophan. A D gene is named only where the DNA matches it firmly. The size entry is marked missing in some rows and otherwise reads once, few, many or a size class.

d_call,j_call,clone_size,v_call,cdr3_aa,cdr3_nt
NA,TRBJ1-5,few,TRBV3-1,CASSPPGPLNQPQHF,TGTGCCAGCAGTCCTCCTGGGCCCTTGAATCAGCCCCAGCATTTT
NA,TRBJ2-7,NA,TRBV7-2,CASSPGITSYEQYF,TGTGCCAGCAGCCCAGGGATTACCTCCTACGAGCAGTACTTC
NA,TRBJ1-1,NA,TRBV6-5,CASSYSGANTEAFF,TGTGCCAGCAGTTACTCGGGGGCGAACACTGAAGCTTTCTTT
NA,TRBJ2-1,NA,TRBV7-9,CASSFYPGTHNEQFF,TGTGCCAGCAGCTTTTATCCGGGAACCCACAATGAGCAGTTCTTC
TRBD1,TRBJ1-1,NA,TRBV18,CASSPLRGQNTEAFF,TGTGCCAGCTCACCCTTGAGGGGGCAGAACACTGAAGCTTTCTTT
TRBD1,TRBJ1-2,NA,TRBV6-6,CASSKLQGIDGYTF,TGTGCCAGCAGTAAGCTACAGGGGATAGATGGCTACACCTTC
NA,TRBJ2-1,NA,TRBV12-3/TRBV12-4,CASSPESPYNEQFF,TGTGCCAGCAGCCCAGAAAGCCCGTACAATGAGCAGTTCTTC
NA,TRBJ2-1,NA,TRBV19,CAVGVGRSYNEQFF,TGTGCCGTTGGGGTTGGCAGATCCTACAATGAGCAGTTCTTC
TRBD1,TRBJ1-1,few,TRBV4-1,CASSTQGAVGGAFF,TGCGCCAGCAGTACACAGGGGGCTGTTGGTGGAGCTTTCTTT
TRBD1,TRBJ2-3,many,TRBV7-9,CASSHGTGRSTDTQYF,TGTGCCAGCAGCCACGGGACAGGGAGGTCCACAGATACGCAGTATTTT
TRBD1,TRBJ2-5,few,TRBV27,CASSYQGVQETQYF,TGTGCCAGCAGTTACCAGGGGGTCCAAGAGACCCAGTACTTC
NA,TRBJ2-3,NA,TRBV7-9,CASSPPLLRTDTQYF,TGTGCCAGCAGCCCACCTCTCCTGCGCACAGATACGCAGTATTTT
TRBD2,TRBJ2-1,few,TRBV18,CASSKGLAGENEQFF,TGTGCCAGCTCAAAGGGACTAGCGGGAGAAAATGAGCAGTTCTTC
TRBD2,TRBJ2-7,NA,TRBV7-3,CASSLVAGVAGEEQYF,TGTGCCAGCAGCTTAGTAGCGGGAGTAGCGGGAGAAGAGCAGTACTTC
NA,TRBJ2-2,few,TRBV28,CASSLRDRTGELFF,TGTGCCAGCAGTTTGAGGGACCGCACCGGGGAGCTGTTTTTT
NA,TRBJ1-2,NA,TRBV5-4,CASCRDTNYGYTF,TGTGCCAGTTGTAGGGACACGAACTATGGCTACACCTTC
NA,TRBJ2-1,few,TRBV2,CASRNGRETNNEQFF,TGTGCCAGCAGAAACGGACGGGAGACAAACAATGAGCAGTTCTTC
NA,TRBJ2-4,few,TRBV4-1,CASSQVLLAKNIQYF,TGCGCCAGCAGCCAGGTTTTACTAGCCAAAAACATTCAGTACTTC
NA,TRBJ1-5,once,TRBV7-2,CASSLQGTGNQPQHF,TGTGCCAGCAGCTTACAGGGAACTGGCAATCAGCCCCAGCATTTT